This T cell receptor beta chain emerged from a study of T cell responses to AZD1222 COVID-19 vaccine. Sequencing was performed with immunoSEQ multiplex PCR; in TCRdb, only in-frame clones are kept and a portion is missing. The repertoire holds over 110,000 clones, with about 90% as singletons. A remark on this clone: The antigen remains undetermined.

Study results and limitations: Only six people who got AZD1222 tested seropositive at baseline.

Germline V lookup: CDR1 ENHRY, CDR2 SYGVKD. The CDR3 has 17 amino acids. The V gene lost 2 bases and the J gene lost 3 bases, with 18 bases spanning the gap. Here the sequenced sample was peripheral blood, taken on day 0 of AZD1222 vaccination. This TCR came from an adult in good health. The rearrangement links TRBV10-3 to TRBJ2-3, with D tentatively TRBD1 or TRBD2 (5 bases each). CDR3 sequence (DNA): TGTGCCATCAGTGAGCCAGGGAGCGTAAGAGGGACAGATACGCAGTATTTT. This encodes CAISEPGSVRGTDTQYF.